This T cell receptor beta chain was recorded in a study of CXCR3-negative and CXCR3-positive naive CD8 T cells. Study outcomes and limitations: Naive CXCR3-positive cells had TRB CDR3s more hydrophobic than those of CXCR3-negative naive cells. Whereas both naive subsets had comparably high diversity, memory CD8+ cells had much lower diversity.

The method, 5' RACE with UMI labels, was used to prepare the TRB cDNA libraries. With the 5' RACE reads reprocessed, TCRdb shows one record per CDR3 protein and no DNA. In total, the table holds tens of thousands of distinct CDR3 sequences. This CDR3 contains 15 residues. The V gene's germline CDR1 is SGHTA and CDR2 FQGTGA. About this clonotype: The antigen is unknown.

The receptor comes from a human donor in good health. Some clones in this sample may be carry-over from other donors' samples. Sequencing used naive CXCR3- CD8+ T cells from blood. Subset described: CD45RO-CCR7+CD27+CD95- naive CD8+ T cells lacking CXCR3 (TNR3-). The chain is built from TRBV7-3 and TRBJ2-3; the D call from TCRdb, TRBD2, cannot be confirmed without DNA. The CDR3 is CASSLSGGSTDTQYF.